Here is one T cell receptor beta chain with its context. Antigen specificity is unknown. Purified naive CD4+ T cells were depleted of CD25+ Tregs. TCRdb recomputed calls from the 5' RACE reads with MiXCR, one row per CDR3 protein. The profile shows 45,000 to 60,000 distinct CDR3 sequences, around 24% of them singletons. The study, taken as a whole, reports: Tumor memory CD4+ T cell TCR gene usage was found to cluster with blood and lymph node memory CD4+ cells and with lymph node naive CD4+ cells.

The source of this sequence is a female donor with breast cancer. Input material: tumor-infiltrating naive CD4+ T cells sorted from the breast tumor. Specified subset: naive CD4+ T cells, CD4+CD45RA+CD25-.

Written as DNA, the CDR3 is TGTGCCAGCAGCCGGGAACAGGGTCAAGAGACCCAGTACTTC. Translated, it gives CASSREQGQETQYF. This chain uses TRBV11-3 with TRBJ2-5; the D gene is possibly TRBD1 (6 bases). Trimming left V 5 bases short and J 2 bases short, with 12 bases between. The germline V gene encodes CDR1 SGHNT and CDR2 YENEEA. The CDR3 is 14 residues long.